This passage covers 28 T cell receptor beta chains from one sample sequenced in a study of cytomegalovirus exposure and HLA in healthy donors. The PCR made use of 60 Vbeta and 13 Jbeta primers. The table came from immunoSEQ multiplex PCR; TCRdb's copy has only in-frame clones and leaves some out. Among some 150,000 clones listed, roughly 79% were seen once. The sequenced sample consisted of PBMCs. These receptors were obtained from a male donor in good health and CMV-seronegative.

The chain couples TRBV4-1 to TRBJ2-3, with TRBD2 matching over 9 bases. Losses at the gene ends were 0 bases for V and 2 bases for J; bases not matched to a gene: 6. Germline values: CDR1 MGHRA, CDR2 YSYEKL. The CDR3 runs to 17 residues. CDR3 DNA: TGCGCCAGCAGCCAAGATCCAGCGGGGGGTTTCACAGATACGCAGTATTTT. This translates into CASSQDPAGGFTDTQYF.

This clone has just a few counts. This rearrangement joins TRBV7-9 to TRBJ2-7; 12 positions match TRBD2. The germline CDR1 and CDR2 sequences are SEHNR and FQNEAQ (reference sequence). J was trimmed by 6 bases and V by 5 bases; bases with no gene match: 8. This CDR3 spans 15 amino acids. This CDR3 is CASSLRLAGVGEQYF. In DNA, the CDR3 is TGTGCCAGCAGCCTCCGACTAGCGGGAGTGGGCGAGCAGTACTTC.

The chain combines TRBV5-6 with TRBJ1-1, with D tentatively TRBD1 (5 bases). V lost 3 bases to trimming and J lost 0 bases, with 12 bases between them. The CDR3 is made up of 15 amino acids. From germline, CDR1 is SGHDT and CDR2 YYEEEE. The CDR3 DNA reads as TGTGCCAGCAGCTGGGGGGTCTCGATGAACACTGAAGCTTTCTTT. Translation: CASSWGVSMNTEAFF.

The V gene is TRBV7-9, the J gene TRBJ1-1; TRBD1 agrees at 10 bases. CDR1 and CDR2 from the germline V gene are SEHNR and FQNEAQ (reference sequence). The V and J ends lost 1 base and 0 bases, in that order; junction bases with no gene match: 5. The CDR3 covers 17 residues. Written as DNA, the CDR3 is TGTGCCAGCAGCTTAGGGGACAGGGGATTTATGAACACTGAAGCTTTCTTT. Translated, it gives CASSLGDRGFMNTEAFF.

This chain joins TRBV9 and TRBJ1-1, with a weak D call TRBD1 (6 bases). Trimming took off 0 bases at V and 0 bases at J, with 9 bases between the two ends. CDR3 length: 15 residues. Germline V CDR1 and CDR2: SGDLS, YYNGEE. The CDR3 reads CASSVGGHVNTEAFF. The CDR3 DNA follows: TGTGCCAGCAGCGTAGGGGGACATGTGAACACTGAAGCTTTCTTT.

This chain joins TRBV18 and TRBJ2-1; a weak D match, TRBD2 (6 bases). Germline CDR1 KGHSH, CDR2 LQKENI. V was trimmed by 1 base and J by 3 bases, leaving 7 bases between them. The CDR3 is 14 amino acids. The DNA for the CDR3 is TGTGCCAGCTCACCACAGGGAGGCTACAATGAGCAGTTCTTC. As protein: CASSPQGGYNEQFF.

The J gene is TRBJ2-2, the V gene TRBV14, with D tentatively TRBD2 (6 bases). Trimming pared 2 bases from V and 4 bases from J, leaving 14 bases between. The germline gives CDR1 SGHDN, CDR2 FVKESK. The CDR3 totals 16 residues. The CDR3 coding sequence is TGTGCCAGCAGCCAACGACTAGGGTCGGGCACCGGGGAGCTGTTTTTT. As protein: CASSQRLGSGTGELFF.

This clone has just one count. The chain couples TRBV6-1 to TRBJ1-2, with D perhaps TRBD1 (5 bases). The CDR3 has 14 residues. Germline lookup yields CDR1 MNHNS and CDR2 SASEGT. Between the trimmed V and J ends, which lost 7 bases and 0 bases, there was a span of 12 bases. The CDR3 coding sequence is TGTGCCAGCACCCAGGGAAAAACTAACTATGGCTACACCTTC. Its protein product is CASTQGKTNYGYTF.

Concerning this clone itself: The germline gene is not matched at one end of the junction; a read error may be the cause. The rearrangement links TRBV7-9 to TRBJ1-2, with D perhaps TRBD1 (6 bases). Germline CDR1 SEHNR, CDR2 FQNEAQ (reference sequence). CDR3 length equals 14 residues. The DNA of the CDR3 is TGTGCCAGCAGCTTCAGGGGAGCTAACTATGTCTACACCTTC. This encodes CASSFRGANYVYTF.

The chain employs TRBV11-3 and TRBJ1-1, with D maybe TRBD1 (5 bases). The V gene's germline CDR1 is SGHNT and CDR2 YENEEA. The CDR3 contains 15 residues. V lost 1 base, J lost 5 bases, and 14 bases lay in between. The DNA of the CDR3 is TGTGCCAGCAGCTTAGTCTCAGGGATGCGAACTGAAGCTTTCTTT. Translating it yields CASSLVSGMRTEAFF.

J is TRBJ2-7 and V is TRBV11-2; 7 positions match TRBD2. Per germline, CDR1 SGHAT and CDR2 FQNNGV. CDR3 length: 15 amino acids. The J segment lost 6 bases and the V segment lost 5 bases, leaving 13 bases of the junction unmatched. Written as DNA, the CDR3 is TGTGCCAGCAGCAGAAGTAGGCGGGAGTCTGTCGAGCAGTACTTC. Amino acids: CASSRSRRESVEQYF.

With respect to this clone: At the DNA level, this CDR3 is encoded by other sequences in the same sample as well. The V gene is TRBV11-3, the J gene TRBJ2-3; 9 bases are a match to TRBD1. From germline, CDR1 is SGHNT and CDR2 YENEEA. The CDR3 extends over 15 amino acids. V shed 6 bases, J shed 6 bases, and the junction held 10 bases outside the gene matches. The chain's CDR3 is CASSSGTGKFDTQYF. CDR3 in DNA: TGTGCCAGCAGTTCCGGGACAGGGAAATTCGATACGCAGTATTTT. The variable domain in full, completed from reference TRBV11-3 and TRBJ2-3, reads EAGVVQSPRYKIIEKKQPVAFWCNPISGHNTLYWYLQNLGQGPELLIRYENEEAVDDSQLPKDRFSAERLKGVDSTLKIQPAELGDSAVYLCASSSGTGKFDTQYFGPGTRLTVL.

The chain links TRBV28 to TRBJ1-1, with a possible D match to TRBD1 (5 bases). V was shortened by 10 bases and J by 1 base, with 16 bases between the two germline ends. The CDR3 length is 14 residues. Germline CDR1 MDHEN, CDR2 SYDVKM. CDR3 sequence reads: CATGAGVENTEAFF. DNA for the CDR3: TGTGCCACGGGCGCGGGGGTGGAGAACACTGAAGCTTTCTTT.

The chain carries TRBV15 and TRBJ2-7; TRBD2 aligns across 7 bases. The CDR3 contains 11 residues. Germline values: CDR1 LNHNV, CDR2 YYDKDF (reference sequence). With V trimmed by 8 bases and J by 5 bases, 3 bases remained unmatched. The CDR3 bases are TGTGCCACCGGGGGGGGGAACGAGCAGTACTTC. This encodes CATGGGNEQYF. Based on the CDR3 plus reference TRBV15 and TRBJ2-7, the full variable domain is DAMVIQNPRYQVTQFGKPVTLSCSQTLNHNVMYWYQQKSSQAPKLLFHYYDKDFNNEADTPDNFQSRRPNTSFCFLDIRSPGLGDTAMYLCATGGGNEQYFGPGTRLTVT.

The chain uses TRBV7-9 and TRBJ2-2; no firm D call. CDR3 length equals 11 residues. The V end was cut by 5 bases, the J end by 9 bases, with 7 bases between. Germline CDR1 reads SEHNR; CDR2 reads FQNEAQ (reference sequence). Here the CDR3 reads CASSQQRELFF. The CDR3, as DNA: TGTGCCAGCAGCCAACAAAGGGAGCTGTTTTTT.

The rearrangement joins TRBV7-9 to TRBJ2-6; 7 positions agree with TRBD1. The CDR3 spans 19 residues. The V gene's germline CDR1 is SEHNR and CDR2 FQNEAQ (reference sequence). The trim removed 3 bases at V and 0 bases at J, leaving 11 bases unmatched. The CDR3 spells CASSLNRGVFGSGANVLTF. As DNA, the CDR3 is TGTGCCAGCAGCTTGAACAGGGGAGTTTTCGGCTCTGGGGCCAACGTCCTGACTTTC.

The chain joins TRBV5-1 to TRBJ1-2; 7 nucleotides match TRBD1. Germline CDR1 is SGHRS and CDR2 is YFSETQ. J lost 4 bases, V lost 5 bases, and 5 bases had no gene match. CDR3 length equals 13 residues. The CDR3 reads CASRTGSLYGYTF. The CDR3 coding sequence is TGCGCCAGCAGGACAGGGTCTCTCTATGGCTACACCTTC.

This chain links TRBV18 with TRBJ1-2; TRBD1 matches 7 bases. Germline V gene sequence: CDR1 KGHSH, CDR2 LQKENI. With V trimmed by 6 bases and J by 0 bases, 4 bases remained unmatched. The CDR3 runs 14 residues. CDR3: CASSYGTANYGYTF. The CDR3 DNA is TGTGCCAGCTCGTACGGGACAGCTAACTATGGCTACACCTTC.

The DNA for the CDR3 is TGTGCCATCAGTGAGCGAGGCTTTAGCAATCAGCCCCAGCATTTT. Translated: CAISERGFSNQPQHF. The J gene is TRBJ1-5, the V gene TRBV10-3, with D unresolved. CDR1 ENHRY and CDR2 SYGVKD come from the germline V gene. This CDR3 has 15 residues. Trimming left V 2 bases short and J 0 bases short, with 8 bases between.

The CDR3 loop is CASSLFGDRGEKLFF. The CDR3 nucleotides are TGTGCCAGCAGCTTGTTCGGGGACAGGGGTGAAAAACTGTTTTTT. The genes are TRBV5-4 and TRBJ1-4; TRBD1 aligns across 10 bases. The CDR3 spans 15 residues. Trimming at V came to 1 base and at J to 7 bases, leaving 4 bases not matched to a gene. Germline V gene data show CDR1 as SGHNT and CDR2 as YYREEE (reference sequence).

A remark on this clone: Different DNA sequences within this sample yield the same CDR3. The chain links TRBV7-9 to TRBJ1-2; D not resolved. Germline-derived CDR1 and CDR2 are SEHNR and FQNEAQ (reference sequence). The CDR3 consists of 14 residues. Trimming removed 6 bases at V and 4 bases at J, with 15 bases between. CDR3 sequence reads: CASSRDGSFYGYTF. The CDR3 DNA sequence: TGTGCCAGCAGTCGAGACGGGTCCTTCTATGGCTACACCTTC.

This clone was observed a single time. The chain links TRBV19 to TRBJ2-2, with TRBD2 matching over 11 bases. The ends lost 5 bases at V and 7 bases at J; junction bases unmatched: 9. The CDR3 extends over 16 amino acids. The V gene's germline CDR1 is LNHDA and CDR2 SQIVND (reference sequence). Here the CDR3 reads CASSPLAGGGNGELFF. CDR3 DNA: TGTGCCAGTAGTCCTCTAGCGGGGGGCGGTAACGGGGAGCTGTTTTTT.

The CDR3 nucleotides read TGTGCCAGCAGCGCCGACGGGACAGGGGACGAGCAGTACTTC. It codes for CASSADGTGDEQYF. The genes are TRBV9 and TRBJ2-7; TRBD1 agrees at 10 bases. Per the germline V gene, CDR1 is SGDLS and CDR2 is YYNGEE. This CDR3 has 14 residues. The V and J ends lost 3 bases and 5 bases, in that order; junction bases with no gene match: 5.

A note on this clone: One end of the junction fails to match germline, which may point to a read error. The chain has TRBV5-1 and TRBJ2-2; D remains ambiguous. Germline loops: CDR1 SGHRS, CDR2 YFSETQ. The CDR3 is 15 amino acids. This CDR3 reads CASNLMAGSTGELFF. CDR3 bases: TGCGCCAGCAACTTGATGGCAGGTTCCACCGGGGAGCTGTTTTTT.

J is TRBJ2-3 and V is TRBV9, with 7 bases that match TRBD1. Germline values: CDR1 SGDLS, CDR2 YYNGEE. The length of the CDR3 is 15 residues. V trimming: 3 bases; J trimming: 5 bases; junction bases outside the gene matches: 9. The CDR3: CASSGGQAVGDTQYF. In DNA form, the CDR3 reads TGTGCCAGCAGCGGAGGACAGGCGGTTGGAGATACGCAGTATTTT.

This clone has just one count. V usage is TRBV29-1 and J usage is TRBJ1-5, with TRBD1 matching over 8 bases. This CDR3 is built from 14 residues. J gave up 5 bases and V 5 bases, and 8 bases lay outside the gene matches. CDR1 is SQVTM, CDR2 ANQGSEA, per germline. The CDR3, as DNA: TGCAGCGTTACCGGGACAGGCGTTGATCAGCCCCAGCATTTT. The encoded protein is CSVTGTGVDQPQHF. Drawing the rest from reference TRBV29-1 and TRBJ1-5, the complete variable domain is SAVISQKPSRDICQRGTSLTIQCQVDSQVTMMFWYRQQPGQSLTLIATANQGSEATYESGFVIDKFPISRPNLTFSTLTVSNMSPEDSSIYLCSVTGTGVDQPQHFGDGTRLSIL.

This sequence joins TRBV28 and TRBJ1-2; 8 nucleotides align to TRBD1. The CDR3 is made up of 16 amino acids. V lost 6 bases, J lost 0 bases, and 9 bases stayed unmatched. CDR1 is MDHEN and CDR2 is SYDVKM in the germline V gene. CDR3 amino acids: CASRRRDRQANYGYTF. The CDR3 nucleotides read TGTGCCAGCAGGCGCCGGGACAGGCAAGCTAACTATGGCTACACCTTC.

The chain carries TRBV5-1 and TRBJ2-7; D gene ambiguous. Per germline, CDR1 SGHRS and CDR2 YFSETQ. The V end lost 2 bases, the J end lost 6 bases, and 12 bases lay between the germline ends. The CDR3 extends over 13 amino acids. This CDR3 reads CASSFPGYGEQYF. The DNA of the CDR3 is TGCGCCAGCAGCTTCCCAGGATACGGCGAGCAGTACTTC.